These 17 T cell receptor beta chains originate from one sample sequenced in a study of T cell responses to AZD1222 COVID-19 vaccine (dated by TCRdb to the early 2020s). The time point label on this specimen signifies: baseline before first vaccination. Library preparation employed the immunoSEQ multiplex PCR assay. Sourced from immuneACCESS, this table was stored by TCRdb with only in-frame sequences that have V and J called. A share of the clones is absent; for the studies checked, an unresolved V gene accounts for under half, and the remainder has no known explanation. For this sample there are some 100,000 clones; 80% to 95% appear just once. Of the sample, under 2% is held by the ten largest clones. Here the sequenced sample was peripheral blood, taken on day 0 of AZD1222 vaccination. Source of these receptors: an adult in good health.

The CDR3 bases are TGTGCCAGCAGTGAATCTCTCGGGAACCATGGCTACACCTTC. Translating it yields CASSESLGNHGYTF. The chain employs TRBV6-1 and TRBJ1-2; no clear D. Germline V gene data show CDR1 as MNHNS and CDR2 as SASEGT. This CDR3 is 14 amino acids long. Trimming stripped 2 bases from V and 6 bases from J, with 13 bases between.

This clone was detected once. This sample includes further DNA sequences coding for the same CDR3. V is TRBV27 and J is TRBJ1-5; D is perhaps TRBD1 (6 bases). Germline CDR1 reads MNHEY; CDR2 reads SMNVEV (reference sequence). V was pared by 2 bases and J by 6 bases, with 11 bases between. The CDR3 is 14 amino acids. CDR3 protein: CASSLVGGRQPQHF. The CDR3 DNA is TGTGCCAGCAGTTTAGTGGGGGGGCGTCAGCCCCAGCATTTT.

The chain joins TRBV14 to TRBJ2-3; tentatively, D is TRBD2 (6 bases). The germline V gene encodes CDR1 SGHDN and CDR2 FVKESK. V was cut by 0 bases and J by 3 bases, with 25 bases left in between. CDR3 length: 20 residues. The DNA for the CDR3 is TGTGCCAGCAGCCAAGATCTCAAGATAGTAGCGGAAGGAGGGACAGATACGCAGTATTTT. Its protein is CASSQDLKIVAEGGTDTQYF.

The chain combines TRBV19 with TRBJ2-6, with 7 bases lining up with TRBD1. From germline, CDR1 is LNHDA and CDR2 SQIVND (reference sequence). The CDR3 totals 16 residues. V shed 2 bases and J 1 base; nucleotides not matched to a gene: 2. The CDR3 loop is CASSITGVSGANVLTF. DNA for the CDR3: TGTGCCAGTAGTATAACAGGGGTTTCTGGGGCCAACGTCCTGACTTTC.

DNA of the CDR3: TGCGCCAGCTTTGGGGGTACTGAAGCTTTCTTT. Translating gives CASFGGTEAFF. The chain carries TRBV10-2 and TRBJ1-1; weak D call: TRBD1 (5 bases). The ends were cut back, 8 bases at V and 5 bases at J, with 9 bases in the middle. The V gene's germline CDR1 is WSHSY and CDR2 SAAADI. The CDR3 totals 11 residues.

The J gene is TRBJ2-7, the V gene TRBV4-1, with TRBD2 as a possible D gene (6 bases). Germline V gene lookup returns CDR1 MGHRA and CDR2 YSYEKL. The CDR3 is 17 amino acids. Trimming stripped 3 bases from V and 0 bases from J, with 18 bases between. Written as DNA, the CDR3 is TGCGCCAGCAGCCACCCCCGCGCGGCGGGACCCTCCTACGAGCAGTACTTC. Amino acid sequence: CASSHPRAAGPSYEQYF.

The chain carries TRBV5-1 and TRBJ1-6; D gene unclear. V gave up 4 bases and J gave up 5 bases, with 10 bases separating them. Germline V gives CDR1 SGHRS, CDR2 YFSETQ. The CDR3 runs to 14 residues. The CDR3: CASSGVGDNSPLHF. Written as DNA, the CDR3 is TGCGCCAGCAGCGGAGTCGGTGATAATTCACCCCTCCACTTT. Variable domain in full (rest from reference TRBV5-1 and TRBJ1-6): KAGVTQTPRYLIKTRGQQVTLSCSPISGHRSVSWYQQTPGQGLQFLFEYFSETQRNKGNFPGRFSGRQFSNSRSEMNVSTLELGDSALYLCASSGVGDNSPLHFGNGTRLTVT.

The chain combines TRBV9 with TRBJ1-1; maybe TRBD1 (6 bases). The CDR3 contains 14 residues. The germline V gene encodes CDR1 SGDLS and CDR2 YYNGEE. The V end was cut by 4 bases, the J end by 5 bases, with 15 bases between. The CDR3 DNA follows: TGTGCCAGCAGCCCCCCAGGGGTTCGGACTGAAGCTTTCTTT. It codes for CASSPPGVRTEAFF.

This clone has a single count. The J gene is TRBJ2-2, the V gene TRBV2; D gene unclear. The CDR3 is made up of 13 amino acids. V lost 6 bases to trimming and J lost 7 bases, with 12 bases between them. The germline V gene has CDR1 SNHLY and CDR2 FYNNEI. The CDR3 DNA reads as TGTGCCAGCAGGCTAGTGGTTTACGGGGAGCTGTTTTTT. Translation: CASRLVVYGELFF.

DNA for the CDR3: TGTGCCACTCAAAAGGGACAAACCTACGAGCAGTACTTC. Translated, it gives CATQKGQTYEQYF. V is TRBV6-5 and J is TRBJ2-7; D is possibly TRBD1 (6 bases). Germline V CDR1 and CDR2: MNHEY, SVGAGI. The germline V and J ends were trimmed by 10 bases and 2 bases, with 15 bases remaining between them. There are 13 residues in the CDR3.

This chain connects TRBV27 to TRBJ2-7, with a tentative D call TRBD2 (6 bases). Germline values: CDR1 MNHEY, CDR2 SMNVEV (reference sequence). The CDR3 contains 13 residues. V was cut by 7 bases and J by 2 bases, with 12 bases left in between. CDR3: CASKRRGTYEQYF. The CDR3 DNA follows: TGTGCCAGCAAGAGACGGGGGACCTACGAGCAGTACTTC.

The chain combines TRBV7-8 with TRBJ2-7; weak D call: TRBD2 (6 bases). The CDR3 has 13 amino acids. The V and J ends lost 5 bases and 3 bases respectively, with 11 bases between them. Germline values: CDR1 SGHVS, CDR2 FQNEAQ. The DNA for the CDR3 is TGTGCCAGCAGCCCGCTCGGGAGCTACGAGCAGTACTTC. It specifies CASSPLGSYEQYF.

V is TRBV30 and J is TRBJ2-7, with TRBD1 identical over 8 bases. Per the germline V gene, CDR1 is GTSNPN and CDR2 is SVGIG (reference sequence). Losses at the gene ends were 0 bases for V and 6 bases for J; bases not matched to a gene: 10. There are 15 residues in the CDR3. Here the CDR3 reads CAWSVLPGQASEQYF. Here the CDR3 DNA reads TGTGCCTGGAGTGTACTCCCGGGACAGGCTAGCGAGCAGTACTTC.

V usage is TRBV7-2 and J usage is TRBJ1-2; TRBD1 is a possible D gene (5 bases). The CDR3 runs to 14 residues. Between the trimmed V and J ends, which lost 1 base and 4 bases, there was a span of 10 bases. The germline CDR1 and CDR2 sequences are SGHTA and FQGNSA. The CDR3 DNA reads as TGTGCCAGCAGCTTAGGTCGGGGGTCCTATGGCTACACCTTC. This translates into CASSLGRGSYGYTF.

The chain is built from TRBV5-1 and TRBJ2-1; possible D gene TRBD2, 6 bases. Trimming pared 1 base from V and 8 bases from J, leaving 16 bases between. Germline V CDR1 and CDR2: SGHRS, YFSETQ. The CDR3 consists of 15 residues. The CDR3 loop is CASSLYPGAGYEQFF. In DNA, the CDR3 is TGCGCCAGCAGCTTGTATCCGGGAGCTGGGTATGAGCAGTTCTTC.

This sequence joins TRBV9 and TRBJ1-3; 7 bases fit TRBD1. V was pared by 6 bases and J by 3 bases, with 3 bases of the junction left unmatched. The length of the CDR3 is 13 residues. Per germline, CDR1 SGDLS and CDR2 YYNGEE. The CDR3 nucleotides are TGTGCCAGCACCACAGGGGATGGAAACACCATATATTTT. It translates to CASTTGDGNTIYF. Based on the CDR3 plus reference TRBV9 and TRBJ1-3, the full variable domain is DSGVTQTPKHLITATGQRVTLRCSPRSGDLSVYWYQQSLDQGLQFLIQYYNGEERAKGNILERFSAQQFPDLHSELNLSSLELGDSALYFCASTTGDGNTIYFGEGSWLTVV.

This clone occurred a few times. In DNA form, the CDR3 reads TGTGCCAGCTCACCAGGACTGACCGACGAGCAGTACTTC. It encodes CASSPGLTDEQYF. The V call is TRBV18, the J call TRBJ2-7, with a possible D match to TRBD2 (5 bases). V was pared by 2 bases and J by 5 bases, with 10 bases between. The CDR3 is 13 amino acids. Germline values: CDR1 KGHSH, CDR2 LQKENI.